The 28 T cell receptor beta chains reported below all come from one sample, sequenced in a study of Ad26.COV2.S vaccination and SARS-CoV-2 variants. The treatment was: about 20 received Ad26.COV2.S at low or high dose, single or two shots; about 5 received placebo; per-sample allocation not given. Samples came from day 63 after the first vaccine or placebo injection. Produced via immunoSEQ multiplex PCR; TCRdb's table is partial and in-frame only. The table has about 320,000 clones, about 86% seen once. The sample consisted of peripheral blood, taken in a trial of Ad26.COV2.S vaccine versus placebo. The receptors were sampled from a person between 18 and 65 years old who received the Ad26.COV2.S COVID-19 vaccine or a placebo.

The gene calls are TRBV5-1 and TRBJ2-2, with 11 positions matching TRBD1. Germline V gene data show CDR1 as SGHRS and CDR2 as YFSETQ. Losses at the gene ends were 5 bases for V and 4 bases for J; bases not matched to a gene: 7. There are 16 residues in the CDR3. In DNA form, the CDR3 reads TGCGCCAGCAGGATGGGACAGGGGGTTATCACCGGGGAGCTGTTTTTT. It translates to CASRMGQGVITGELFF.

The V gene is TRBV18, the J gene TRBJ1-3, with D hard to call. Per germline, CDR1 KGHSH and CDR2 LQKENI. The CDR3 loop spans 15 amino acids. Trimming shortened V by 3 bases and J by 0 bases, and 9 bases separated the two germline ends. Here the CDR3 reads CASSPTRNSGNTIYF. The CDR3 DNA sequence: TGTGCCAGCTCACCGACCAGAAACTCTGGAAACACCATATATTTT.

This rearrangement joins TRBV5-4 to TRBJ2-7; D tentatively fits TRBD1 or TRBD2 (5 bases each). CDR3 size: 17 residues. In germline, CDR1 is SGHNT, CDR2 YYREEE (reference sequence). V was clipped by 0 bases and J by 2 bases, with 18 bases between them. The CDR3 nucleotides are TGTGCCAGCAGCTTGGGCCTTCCGGGGCAGGCGGCCTACGAGCAGTACTTC. Translation: CASSLGLPGQAAYEQYF.

The V gene is TRBV30, the J gene TRBJ2-3, with 7 bases aligning to TRBD2. In germline, CDR1 is GTSNPN, CDR2 SVGIG (reference sequence). Germline trimming cut 4 bases from V and 1 base from J; bases unmatched to any gene: 5. The CDR3 extends over 14 amino acids. CDR3 region: CAWKGLAGTDTQYF. CDR3 DNA sequence: TGTGCCTGGAAGGGGCTAGCGGGCACAGATACGCAGTATTTT.

The rearrangement joins TRBV11-2 to TRBJ1-2, with 9 bases identical to TRBD1. From germline, CDR1 is SGHAT and CDR2 FQNNGV. V lost 5 bases, J lost 2 bases, and 3 bases stayed unmatched. The CDR3 has 14 amino acids. The CDR3 sequence: CASSPGQGNYGYTF. The DNA of the CDR3 is TGTGCCAGCAGCCCCGGACAGGGGAACTATGGCTACACCTTC.

The V gene is TRBV19, the J gene TRBJ2-1; 9 bases map to TRBD2. After removal of 5 bases from V and 0 bases from J, the junction contained 17 bases not matched to a gene. The CDR3 has 20 amino acids. CDR1 is LNHDA, CDR2 SQIVND, per germline (reference sequence). CDR3 sequence: CASSPTPRSSGVNSYNEQFF. CDR3 bases: TGTGCCAGTAGTCCAACCCCCCGGTCTAGCGGGGTCAACTCCTACAATGAGCAGTTCTTC. The variable domain in full, completed from reference TRBV19 and TRBJ2-1, reads DGGITQSPKYLFRKEGQNVTLSCEQNLNHDAMYWYRQDPGQGLRLIYYSQIVNDFQKGDIAEGYSVSREKKESFPLTVTSAQKNPTAFYLCASSPTPRSSGVNSYNEQFFGPGTRLTVL.

The V gene is TRBV18, the J gene TRBJ1-6; 10 positions agree with TRBD1. V dropped 1 base and J dropped 1; count of bases not matched to a gene: 10. Germline CDR1 is KGHSH and CDR2 is LQKENI. The CDR3 is 20 amino acids. In DNA form, the CDR3 reads TGTGCCAGCTCACCACTACCGGACAGGGGGTCGAGTTCCTATAATTCACCCCTCCACTTT. Protein product: CASSPLPDRGSSSYNSPLHF.

V is TRBV5-1 and J is TRBJ2-7; 8 nucleotides line up with TRBD1. V was pared by 4 bases and J by 0 bases, with 3 bases of the junction left unmatched. CDR3 length equals 14 residues. Germline CDR1 reads SGHRS; CDR2 reads YFSETQ. In DNA form, the CDR3 reads TGCGCCAGCAGCCGGGACAGGTCCTCCTACGAGCAGTACTTC. This translates into CASSRDRSSYEQYF.

The rearrangement uses TRBV5-1 and TRBJ2-3; D might be TRBD1 or TRBD2, each matching 6 bases. V gave up 2 bases and J gave up 5 bases, with 12 bases separating them. Germline V gives CDR1 SGHRS, CDR2 YFSETQ. This CDR3 has 14 amino acids. This CDR3 is CASSLGGMEDTQYF. CDR3 bases: TGCGCCAGCAGCTTAGGGGGGATGGAAGATACGCAGTATTTT.

V gene TRBV5-4 combines with J gene TRBJ1-2, with TRBD1 matching 7 bases. J lost 2 bases, V lost 0 bases, and 4 bases had no gene match. This CDR3 contains 15 residues. Germline lookup yields CDR1 SGHNT and CDR2 YYREEE (reference sequence). CDR3 sequence reads: CASSLGTGENYGYTF. CDR3 nucleotide sequence: TGTGCCAGCAGCTTGGGGACAGGAGAGAACTATGGCTACACCTTC. The variable domain in full, with the rest retrieved from reference TRBV5-4 and TRBJ1-2, is ETGVTQSPTHLIKTRGQQVTLRCSSQSGHNTVSWYQQALGQGPQFIFQYYREEENGRGNFPPRFSGLQFPNYSSELNVNALELDDSALYLCASSLGTGENYGYTFGSGTRLTVV.

V usage is TRBV6-1 and J usage is TRBJ1-2, with D perhaps TRBD1 (5 bases). Germline V gene data show CDR1 as MNHNS and CDR2 as SASEGT. This CDR3 contains 15 residues. Trimming took 0 bases from V and 8 from J, leaving 16 bases between them. CDR3 protein: CASSEARWAGRGYTF. The DNA of the CDR3 is TGTGCCAGCAGTGAAGCGCGATGGGCAGGGCGGGGCTACACCTTC.

CDR3 coding DNA: TGTGCCAGCAGCCGCAGCGGGACCGGGTCGTGGACACCCCTCCACTTT. Translating gives CASSRSGTGSWTPLHF. The rearrangement joins TRBV7-2 to TRBJ1-6, with D perhaps TRBD1 (5 bases). The CDR3 has 16 residues. Trimming removed 5 bases from V and 11 bases from J, with 22 bases in between. Germline V gene data show CDR1 as SGHTA and CDR2 as FQGNSA. The whole variable domain, remainder taken from reference TRBV7-2 and TRBJ1-6, is GAGVSQSPSNKVTEKGKDVELRCDPISGHTALYWYRQSLGQGLEFLIYFQGNSAPDKSGLPSDRFSAERTGGSVSTLTIQRTQQEDSAVYLCASSRSGTGSWTPLHFGNGTRLTVT.

Turning to this clone: Additional DNA sequences in this sample encode the identical CDR3. The chain combines TRBV18 with TRBJ1-2, with D unclear. Trimming removed 1 base from V and 2 bases from J, with 5 bases in between. The germline gives CDR1 KGHSH, CDR2 LQKENI. The CDR3 is 13 residues long. The DNA of the CDR3 is TGTGCCAGCTCACCACAGGAAAACTATGGCTACACCTTC. Encoded protein: CASSPQENYGYTF.

Concerning this clone itself: Other DNA sequences in the sample encode the same CDR3. The rearrangement uses TRBV7-9 and TRBJ2-5; D possibly corresponds to TRBD2 (6 bases). The CDR3 has 13 amino acids. CDR1 is SEHNR, CDR2 FQNEAQ, per germline (reference sequence). V shed 3 bases and J shed 4 bases, with 9 bases lying between them. The CDR3 here is CASSLVGGETQYF. In DNA form, the CDR3 reads TGTGCCAGCAGCTTGGTCGGGGGAGAGACCCAGTACTTC.

This chain uses TRBV14 with TRBJ2-2; possibly TRBD1 for D (5 bases). This CDR3 spans 15 amino acids. Germline lookup yields CDR1 SGHDN and CDR2 FVKESK. V shed 0 bases and J shed 9 bases, with 14 bases lying between them. CDR3 residues: CASSQDRAGFRELFF. CDR3 in DNA: TGTGCCAGCAGCCAAGACCGGGCAGGGTTTAGGGAGCTGTTTTTT.

This chain connects TRBV18 to TRBJ2-1, with 9 bases aligning to TRBD1. The J segment lost 6 bases and the V segment lost 5 bases, leaving 8 bases of the junction unmatched. Germline assignment: CDR1 KGHSH and CDR2 LQKENI. CDR3 length equals 15 residues. Here the CDR3 DNA reads TGTGCCAGCTCAGCTACAGGGGGCTCTGGCAATGAGCAGTTCTTC. Translating gives CASSATGGSGNEQFF.

This chain joins TRBV14 and TRBJ2-5; the match to TRBD1 covers 10 bases. V lost 8 bases, J lost 10 bases, and 10 bases stayed unmatched. Looked up from germline, CDR1 is SGHDN and CDR2 is FVKESK. CDR3 length: 13 amino acids. The CDR3 DNA reads TGTGCCAGCCTAGGACAGGGGGGGTGGTTCCAGTACTTC. Its translation is CASLGQGGWFQYF.

The table lists this clone with a count of one. The chain recombines TRBV5-1 with TRBJ2-1; 7 bases fit TRBD1. This CDR3 comprises 14 residues. Germline loops: CDR1 SGHRS, CDR2 YFSETQ. V trimming: 4 bases; J trimming: 3 bases; junction bases outside the gene matches: 4. CDR3 coding DNA: TGCGCCAGCAGCACAGGGACAGTCTACAATGAGCAGTTCTTC. Its protein is CASSTGTVYNEQFF.

The V call is TRBV19, the J call TRBJ1-4; D perhaps matches TRBD1 (5 bases). This CDR3 region has 19 residues. Germline V gene sequence: CDR1 LNHDA, CDR2 SQIVND (reference sequence). V was pared by 6 bases and J by 6 bases, with 29 bases between. In DNA, the CDR3 is TGTGCCAGTAGGGACCCGAGTGGGCGGAGCAGGGACGTGGATGAAAAACTGTTTTTT. This gives the protein CASRDPSGRSRDVDEKLFF. Full variable domain (remainder filled in from reference TRBV19 and TRBJ1-4): DGGITQSPKYLFRKEGQNVTLSCEQNLNHDAMYWYRQDPGQGLRLIYYSQIVNDFQKGDIAEGYSVSREKKESFPLTVTSAQKNPTAFYLCASRDPSGRSRDVDEKLFFGSGTQLSVL.

This clone was recorded a few times. The rearrangement links TRBV10-2 to TRBJ2-3; 11 nucleotides line up with TRBD2. Germline V gives CDR1 WSHSY, CDR2 SAAADI. V shed 6 bases and J 0 bases; nucleotides not matched to a gene: 2. CDR3 length equals 15 residues. In DNA, the CDR3 is TGCGCCAGCAGGTTAGCGGGGGGGAGCACAGATACGCAGTATTTT. It specifies CASRLAGGSTDTQYF.

V is TRBV30 and J is TRBJ2-3, with D possibly TRBD1 on 5 matching bases. The CDR3 runs 14 residues. Germline V gene sequence: CDR1 GTSNPN, CDR2 SVGIG (reference sequence). Trimming cost V 2 bases and J 3 bases, with 12 bases left between them. The CDR3 protein is CAWSKQVRTDTQYF. The CDR3, as DNA: TGTGCCTGGAGTAAACAGGTTCGAACAGATACGCAGTATTTT.

This chain uses TRBV5-1 with TRBJ1-1; D uncertain. Germline loops: CDR1 SGHRS, CDR2 YFSETQ. Deletions cut 2 bases from V and 0 bases from J, with 11 bases between. This CDR3 is built from 15 residues. CDR3 coding DNA: TGCGCCAGCAGCTTTTTCGGCCGCTTGAACACTGAAGCTTTCTTT. Amino acid sequence: CASSFFGRLNTEAFF.

The chain combines TRBV7-2 with TRBJ1-5; weak D call: TRBD1 (5 bases). Trimming stripped 1 base from V and 4 bases from J, with 11 bases between. This CDR3 spans 15 amino acids. CDR1 is SGHTA, CDR2 FQGNSA, per germline. The CDR3 bases are TGTGCCAGCAGCTTAGGAGGTGCAGGGAATCAGCCCCAGCATTTT. Residues: CASSLGGAGNQPQHF.

The chain employs TRBV18 and TRBJ2-7; D ambiguous. The CDR3 spans 13 residues. The V gene lost 3 bases and the J gene lost 7 bases, with 13 bases spanning the gap. CDR1 is KGHSH and CDR2 is LQKENI in the germline V gene. The CDR3 DNA follows: TGTGCCAGCTCACCCCCCGCCGCTCAGGAGCAGTACTTC. Residues: CASSPPAAQEQYF.

This chain uses TRBV11-2 with TRBJ2-3; tentatively, D is TRBD1 or TRBD2 (5 bases each). The CDR3 covers 19 residues. V lost 2 bases and J 4 bases, leaving 25 bases between the germline ends. Per germline, CDR1 SGHAT and CDR2 FQNNGV. For the CDR3, the DNA is TGTGCCAGCAGCTTACCTCAACCGGGACCCTCAACCAGGGCAGATACGCAGTATTTT. It codes for CASSLPQPGPSTRADTQYF. Full variable domain (outside the CDR3, taken from reference TRBV11-2 and TRBJ2-3): EAGVAQSPRYKIIEKRQSVAFWCNPISGHATLYWYQQILGQGPKLLIQFQNNGVVDDSQLPKDRFSAERLKGVDSTLKIQPAKLEDSAVYLCASSLPQPGPSTRADTQYFGPGTRLTVL.

This chain joins TRBV3-1 (or the pseudogene TRBV3-2) and TRBJ2-1; D is possibly TRBD2 (5 bases). Trimming cost V 4 bases and J 5 bases, with 18 bases left between them. Germline V gene data show CDR1 as LGHDT and CDR2 as YNNKEL (reference sequence). This CDR3 is built from 16 residues. The CDR3 coding sequence is TGTGCCAGCAGCCTAGGTGGAGGCCGCCATGACAATGAGCAGTTCTTC. Translated: CASSLGGGRHDNEQFF.

This clone was picked up a small number of times. The CDR3: CASSYTYPSAFF. CDR3 DNA: TGTGCCAGCAGTTACACTTATCCGTCGGCTTTCTTT. The chain carries TRBV6-2 or TRBV6-3 and TRBJ1-1; D uncertain. V lost 2 bases and J lost 11, with 12 bases in between. Germline assignment: CDR1 MNHEY and CDR2 SVGEGT. This CDR3 is built from 12 residues.

The chain couples TRBV18 to TRBJ2-2; TRBD2 matches 14 bases. The CDR3 spans 16 residues. V dropped 3 bases and J dropped 7; count of bases not matched to a gene: 4. CDR1 and CDR2 from the germline V gene are KGHSH and LQKENI. The CDR3: CASSPGLAGAGGELFF. The CDR3 DNA follows: TGTGCCAGCTCACCGGGACTAGCGGGGGCCGGCGGGGAGCTGTTTTTT.